The clone carrying this T cell receptor (beta chain) was counted a single time. These data originate in a study of control samples from healthy donors and cancer patients. CDR3 length: 12 residues. The V end lost 3 bases, the J end lost 7 bases, and 10 bases lay between the germline ends. The germline V gene has CDR1 GTSNPN and CDR2 SVGIG (reference sequence). TCRdb's table, derived via immunoSEQ multiplex PCR, lists solely in-frame clones and lacks some. This table has tens of thousands of clones, about nine tenths appearing once. This sequence originates from a man in his fifties or sixties in good health. The chain is built from TRBV30 and TRBJ1-5, with TRBD1 as a possible D gene (5 bases). The material sequenced was blood. The CDR3: CAWSGPGQPQHF. In DNA, the CDR3 is TGTGCCTGGAGCGGCCCAGGGCAGCCCCAGCATTTT.